This TCR beta chain derives from a study of technical replicates of blood from a handful of donors. This clone was detected once. Assay: immunoSEQ multiplex PCR; the TCRdb copy retains only in-frame clones and omits some. The repertoire includes approximately 74,000 clones, over 80% of them detected once, and 4% to 5% sits in the top ten. This CDR3 is 17 amino acids long. Germline V lookup: CDR1 MGHRA, CDR2 YSYEKL. After removal of 3 bases from V and 4 bases from J, the junction contained 7 bases not matched to a gene. Sequences were obtained from PBMCs. The origin of this receptor is a human donor in good health. Some clones in this sample may be carry-over from other donors' samples. The V gene is TRBV4-1, the J gene TRBJ1-6; the match to TRBD1 covers 9 bases. The DNA of the CDR3 is TGCGCCAGCAGCCAGGCCGGGACAGGGACTTATAATTCACCCCTCCACTTT. Protein: CASSQAGTGTYNSPLHF.